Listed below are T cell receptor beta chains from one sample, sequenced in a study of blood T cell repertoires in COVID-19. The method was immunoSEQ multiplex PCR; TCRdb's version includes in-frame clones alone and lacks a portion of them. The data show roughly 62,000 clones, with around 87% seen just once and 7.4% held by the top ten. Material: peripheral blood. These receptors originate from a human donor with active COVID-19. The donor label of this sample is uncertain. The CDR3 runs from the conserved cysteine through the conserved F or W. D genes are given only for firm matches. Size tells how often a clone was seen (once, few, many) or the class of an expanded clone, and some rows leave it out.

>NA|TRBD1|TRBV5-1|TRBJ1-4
CASSSQGAFEKLFF
TGCGCCAGCAGCAGCCAGGGGGCTTTTGAAAAACTGTTTTTT
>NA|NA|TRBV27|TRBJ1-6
CASSYAGGNSPLHF
TGTGCCAGCAGTTACGCGGGAGGGAATTCACCCCTCCACTTT
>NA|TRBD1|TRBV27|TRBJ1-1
CASGRQGTEAFF
TGTGCCAGCGGCCGACAGGGCACTGAAGCTTTCTTT
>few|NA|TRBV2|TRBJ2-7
CASSDSWDRTGTYEQYF
TGTGCCAGCAGTGATAGTTGGGATAGAACAGGGACCTACGAGCAGTACTTC
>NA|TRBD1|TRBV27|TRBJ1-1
CASSFRRGTEAFF
TGTGCCAGCAGTTTCCGCAGGGGGACTGAAGCTTTCTTT
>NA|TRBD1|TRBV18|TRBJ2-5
CASSKPGTGFQETQYF
TGTGCCAGCTCAAAGCCCGGGACAGGCTTTCAAGAGACCCAGTACTTC
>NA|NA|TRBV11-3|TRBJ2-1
CASSLRDNEQFF
TGTGCCAGCAGCTTACGAGACAATGAGCAGTTCTTC
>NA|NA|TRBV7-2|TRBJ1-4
CASSKAGGAEKLFF
TGTGCCAGCAGCAAAGCGGGGGGGGCTGAAAAACTGTTTTTT
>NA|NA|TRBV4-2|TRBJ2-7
CASSQEGPGNYEQYF
TGTGCCAGCAGCCAAGAAGGGCCAGGGAACTACGAGCAGTACTTC
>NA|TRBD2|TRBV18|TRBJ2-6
CASSWNRFSGSGANVLTF
TGTGCCAGCTCATGGAACAGATTTAGCGGGTCTGGGGCCAACGTCCTGACTTTC
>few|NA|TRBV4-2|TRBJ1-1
CASSRKRGGYTEAFF
TGTGCCAGCAGCCGCAAACGGGGGGGATACACTGAAGCTTTCTTT
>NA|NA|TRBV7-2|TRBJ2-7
CASTNSGVEQYF
TGTGCCAGCACCAATTCCGGGGTCGAGCAGTACTTC
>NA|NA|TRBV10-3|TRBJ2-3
CAISESSSSGVTQYF
TGTGCCATCAGTGAGTCGAGTTCGTCGGGAGTTACGCAGTATTTT
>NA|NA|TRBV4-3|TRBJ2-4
CASSQDGGGAKNIQYF
TGCGCCAGCAGCCAAGATGGTGGCGGTGCCAAAAACATTCAGTACTTC
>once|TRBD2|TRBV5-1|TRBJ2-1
CASSPGPGLVNNEQFF
TGCGCCAGCAGCCCCGGCCCGGGACTAGTAAACAATGAGCAGTTCTTC
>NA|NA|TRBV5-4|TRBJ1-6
CASSLGRGGGSPLHF
TGTGCCAGCAGCTTGGGTCGCGGGGGCGGTTCACCCCTCCACTTT
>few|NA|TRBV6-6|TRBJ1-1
CASSYLAGQAFF
TGTGCCAGCAGTTACCTGGCAGGGCAAGCTTTCTTT
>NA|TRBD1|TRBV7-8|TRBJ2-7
CASSFRSEWTGVSEQYF
TGTGCCAGCAGCTTCCGCTCCGAGTGGACAGGGGTTTCCGAGCAGTACTTC
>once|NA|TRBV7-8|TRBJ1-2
CASSPPDRGRYGYTF
TGTGCCAGCAGCCCGCCTGACCGAGGGCGCTATGGCTACACCTTC
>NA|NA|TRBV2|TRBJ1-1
CASSEGSTEAFF
TGTGCCAGCAGTGAAGGTAGCACTGAAGCTTTCTTT
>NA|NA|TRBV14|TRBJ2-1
CASSQLGGGYNEQFF
TGTGCCAGCAGCCAACTTGGGGGAGGATACAATGAGCAGTTCTTC
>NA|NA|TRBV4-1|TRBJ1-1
CASSQPTGRNTEAFF
TGCGCCAGCAGCCAACCTACAGGGCGGAACACTGAAGCTTTCTTT
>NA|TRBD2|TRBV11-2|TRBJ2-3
CASSLSTGGQGTQYF
TGTGCCAGCAGCTTATCAACGGGGGGGCAGGGTACGCAGTATTTT
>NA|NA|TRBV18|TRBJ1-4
CASSLGQQLNEKLFF
TGTGCCAGCTCCCTCGGACAGCAATTAAATGAAAAACTGTTTTTT
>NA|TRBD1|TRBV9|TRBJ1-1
CASSAPQGSGTEAFF
TGTGCCAGCAGCGCACCACAGGGGTCGGGCACTGAAGCTTTCTTT
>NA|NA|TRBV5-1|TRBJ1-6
CASSLGGARNSPLHF
TGCGCCAGCAGCTTGGGGGGAGCCCGTAATTCACCCCTCCACTTT
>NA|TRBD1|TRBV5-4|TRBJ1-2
CATRTGGPYGYTF
TGTGCCACCCGGACAGGGGGGCCCTATGGCTACACCTTC
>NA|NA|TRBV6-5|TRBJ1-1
CASNRVDEAFF
TGTGCCAGCAATCGGGTTGATGAAGCTTTCTTT
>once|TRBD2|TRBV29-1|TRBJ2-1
CSVGLAGGMAYNEQFF
TGCAGCGTTGGACTAGCGGGGGGGATGGCCTACAATGAGCAGTTCTTC
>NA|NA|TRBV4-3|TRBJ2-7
CASSQDTQAGPYEQYF
TGCGCCAGCAGCCAAGATACACAGGCAGGCCCCTACGAGCAGTACTTC
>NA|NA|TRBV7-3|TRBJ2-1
CASRKGLYNEQFF
TGTGCCAGCAGAAAGGGACTTTACAATGAGCAGTTCTTC
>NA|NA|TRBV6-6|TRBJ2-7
CASSYAASYEQYF
TGTGCCAGCAGTTATGCGGCGTCCTACGAGCAGTACTTC
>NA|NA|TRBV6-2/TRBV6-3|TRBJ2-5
CASSPYGHPQWTQYF
TGTGCCAGCAGTCCCTACGGACACCCTCAATGGACCCAGTACTTC
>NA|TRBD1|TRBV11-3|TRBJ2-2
CASSLWQGDTGELFF
TGTGCCAGCAGCTTATGGCAGGGGGATACCGGGGAGCTGTTTTTT
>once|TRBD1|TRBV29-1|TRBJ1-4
CSVKVSGQPNEKLFF
TGCAGCGTTAAGGTCTCGGGACAGCCTAATGAAAAACTGTTTTTT
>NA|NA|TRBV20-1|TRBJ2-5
CSAAEETQYF
TGCAGTGCAGCGGAAGAGACCCAGTACTTC
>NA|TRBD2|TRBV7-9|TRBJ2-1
CASSRTSGIF
TGTGCCAGCAGCCGGACTAGCGGTATCTTC
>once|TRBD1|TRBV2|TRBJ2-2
CASSRQGANTGELFF
TGTGCCAGCAGTCGACAGGGGGCTAACACCGGGGAGCTGTTTTTT
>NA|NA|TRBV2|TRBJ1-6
CASGARYSPLHF
TGTGCCAGTGGGGCACGATATTCACCCCTCCACTTT
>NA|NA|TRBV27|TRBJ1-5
CASSPTAYSNQPQHF
TGTGCCAGCAGTCCGACAGCTTATAGCAATCAGCCCCAGCATTTT
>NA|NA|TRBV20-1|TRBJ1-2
CSASRGALYGYTF
TGCAGTGCTAGTCGGGGGGCCCTTTATGGCTACACCTTC
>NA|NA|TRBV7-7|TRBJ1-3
CASSLSPVSGNTIYF
TGTGCTAGCAGCTTATCGCCGGTCTCTGGAAACACCATATATTTT
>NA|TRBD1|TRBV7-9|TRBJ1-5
CASSSSTGGHQPQHF
TGTGCCAGCAGCTCGTCAACAGGGGGGCATCAGCCCCAGCATTTT
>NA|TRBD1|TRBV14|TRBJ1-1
CASSQDPDRAATEAFF
TGTGCCAGCAGCCAAGACCCGGACAGGGCGGCCACTGAAGCTTTCTTT